What follows are 24 T cell receptor beta chains derived from one specimen sequenced in a study of tumor-infiltrating lymphocytes in oesophageal squamous cell carcinoma. A single record per CDR3 protein comes from TCRdb applying MiXCR to the PCR reads. The sample includes 15,000 to 20,000 distinct CDR3 sequences, approximately 47% seen only once; the top ten take under 50%. The sample comprised normal esophageal tissue next to the tumor. These receptors were obtained from a female donor with esophageal squamous cell carcinoma.

As regards this clonotype: This is likely a read error, given that the CDR3 carries no conserved phenylalanine or tryptophan at its end. It is unclear where the CDR3 begins or ends on the DNA, so no DNA is shown, and the CDR3 is as TCRdb lists it. The chain uses TRBV7-2 and TRBJ2-7; the DNA was not compared with TRBD2, the D call given in the table. The length of the CDR3 is 15 amino acids, counting both ends. Germline V CDR1 and CDR2: SGHTA, FQGNSA. CDR3 sequence reads: CASSSKGGHEQFFGA.

Note on this clonotype: The conserved phenylalanine or tryptophan normally closing the CDR3 is absent here, so this likely arose from a read error. Because the CDR3's place on the DNA is in doubt, the DNA is left out and the CDR3 is given as listed by TCRdb. The chain links TRBV10-3 to TRBJ2-7; the tabulated D call, TRBD2, remains unverified against the DNA. Germline V lookup: CDR1 ENHRY, CDR2 SYGVKD. The CDR3 has 15 residues if both end residues are counted. CDR3: CAIRSGDAIGYTFGS.

This chain joins TRBV7-3 and TRBJ2-3; 8 bases are a match to TRBD2. Trimming at V came to 0 bases and at J to 0 bases, leaving 2 bases not matched to a gene. The CDR3 is 16 amino acids. CDR1 is SGHTA, CDR2 FQGTGA, per germline. The DNA for the CDR3 is TGTGCCAGCAGCTTAACCCGGGGGGGTAGCACAGATACGCAGTATTTT. Amino acid sequence: CASSLTRGGSTDTQYF.

The V gene is TRBV27, the J gene TRBJ2-7; D unresolved. Judging by the DNA end, TRBJ2-1 fits better; the J call may be wrong. Germline V gene lookup returns CDR1 MNHEY and CDR2 SMNVEV (reference sequence). The length of the CDR3 is 11 residues. The CDR3 protein is CASSDYNEQFF. In DNA form, the CDR3 reads TGTGCCAGCAGTGACTACAATGAGCAGTTCTTC.

By its share, this clonotype is medium-sized (0.01 to 0.1%). The chain couples TRBV12-3 or TRBV12-4 to TRBJ2-5, with a weak D call TRBD1 (5 bases). CDR3 length: 14 amino acids. Trimming stripped 7 bases from V and 2 bases from J, with 14 bases between. This chain's CDR3 is CASTGSSDQETQYF. The CDR3 DNA reads TGTGCCAGCACAGGGTCCTCAGATCAAGAGACCCAGTACTTC.

The rearrangement uses TRBV7-3 and TRBJ2-6, with 7 bases matching TRBD1. The CDR3 spans 15 residues. V trimming: 5 bases; J trimming: 4 bases; junction bases outside the gene matches: 5. Germline-derived CDR1 and CDR2 are SGHTA and FQGTGA. CDR3 amino acids: CASSQQGSGANVLTF. CDR3 bases: TGTGCCAGCAGCCAACAGGGGAGCGGGGCCAACGTCCTGACTTTC.

This clonotype was detected a few times. The chain uses TRBV2 and TRBJ2-2; the D call may be TRBD1 or TRBD2 (6 bases each). This CDR3 region has 16 residues. The V end lost 1 base, the J end lost 8 bases, and 17 bases lay between the germline ends. CDR1 SNHLY and CDR2 FYNNEI come from the germline V gene. CDR3 DNA sequence: TGTGCCAGCAGTGAAGGGGGGGCAAAAAGGCGGGGGGAGCTGTTTTTT. Encoded protein: CASSEGGAKRRGELFF.

This clonotype was recorded at least ten times. The chain has TRBV7-2 and TRBJ1-2; D not resolved. The CDR3 loop spans 15 amino acids. V lost 5 bases and J 3 bases, leaving 16 bases between the germline ends. Germline values: CDR1 SGHTA, CDR2 FQGNSA. The DNA for the CDR3 is TGTGCCAGCAGCGTCGGGCAGATAACGGACTATGGCTACACCTTC. Translated, it gives CASSVGQITDYGYTF. The variable domain in full, completed from reference TRBV7-2 and TRBJ1-2, reads GAGVSQSPSNKVTEKGKDVELRCDPISGHTALYWYRQSLGQGLEFLIYFQGNSAPDKSGLPSDRFSAERTGGSVSTLTIQRTQQEDSAVYLCASSVGQITDYGYTFGSGTRLTVV.

The rearrangement joins TRBV7-4 to TRBJ2-3; 11 bases are a match to TRBD2. Germline assignment: CDR1 SGHVT and CDR2 SQSDAQ. V was clipped by 5 bases and J by 4 bases; unmatched bases: 8. This CDR3 is 16 amino acids long. The CDR3 DNA sequence: TGTGCCAGCAGCCCCACAACTAGCGGGAGTGCAGATACGCAGTATTTT. Amino acid sequence: CASSPTTSGSADTQYF.

V and J are TRBV7-2 and TRBJ2-6, with TRBD2 identical over 7 bases. The DNA end is a closer match to TRBJ2-7, so the J assignment may be wrong. The CDR3 runs 15 residues. The V gene's germline CDR1 is SGHTA and CDR2 FQGNSA. The CDR3 here is CASSFFERGNYEQYF. Here the CDR3 DNA reads TGTGCCAGCAGCTTTTTTGAGCGGGGCAACTACGAGCAGTACTTC.

This clonotype was seen a few times. The chain employs TRBV23-1 and TRBJ2-1; D is unclear. TRBV23-1 is recorded as an ORF, its role being uncertain. V was pared by 2 bases and J by 2 bases, with 13 bases between. This CDR3 is 16 amino acids long. The CDR3 region has the DNA TGCGCCAGCAGTCAAGATGCAGACTTAACCTACAATGAGCAGTTCTTC. This encodes CASSQDADLTYNEQFF.

CDR3 DNA sequence: TGTGCCAGCAGTTTAGGACTTCAAGAGACCCAGTACTTC. This codes for CASSLGLQETQYF. V and J are TRBV12-3 or TRBV12-4 and TRBJ2-5; D gene ambiguous. V was trimmed by 1 base and J by 2 bases, leaving 5 bases between them. CDR3 size: 13 residues.

The rearrangement joins TRBV24-1 to TRBJ2-7, with 8 bases matching TRBD1. The J call is doubtful: the DNA matches TRBJ2-1 better. The CDR3 spans 15 residues. CDR1 and CDR2 from the germline V gene are KGHDR and SFDVKD. The CDR3 here is CATSVGGQARNEQFF. In DNA, the CDR3 is TGTGCCACCAGTGTGGGGGGACAGGCCCGCAATGAGCAGTTCTTC.

This clonotype was recorded a few times. The final CDR3 position lacks the conserved phenylalanine or tryptophan, pointing to a likely read error. The DNA is left out, because the CDR3 cannot be placed on it with certainty; the CDR3 is given as TCRdb lists it. The chain links TRBV7-3 to TRBJ2-7; the table's D call TRBD1 went unverified against the DNA. 18 amino acids form the CDR3, both terminal residues included. Germline V gene sequence: CDR1 SGHTA, CDR2 FQGTGA. This CDR3 reads CASSLGGTGVDYGYTFGS.

This chain joins TRBV20-1 and TRBJ2-3; 7 nucleotides agree with TRBD1. With V trimmed by 4 bases and J by 5 bases, 6 bases remained unmatched. Looked up from germline, CDR1 is DFQATT and CDR2 is SNEGSKA (reference sequence). This CDR3 comprises 13 residues. The CDR3 coding sequence is TGCAGTGCTACCAGGGGGTTGGAAGATACGCAGTATTTT. Translating it yields CSATRGLEDTQYF.

V usage is TRBV11-2 and J usage is TRBJ2-6; 11 nucleotides line up with TRBD2. The last part of the DNA fits TRBJ2-1 better; the J call may be wrong. The CDR3 is made up of 15 amino acids. Per the germline V gene, CDR1 is SGHAT and CDR2 is FQNNGV. This CDR3 is CASSLRLAGYNEQFF. The DNA of the CDR3 is TGTGCCAGCAGCTTACGACTAGCGGGGTACAATGAGCAGTTCTTC.

Of note for this clonotype: The conserved final phenylalanine or tryptophan is absent from the CDR3, which likely points to a read error. The chain employs TRBV7-3 and TRBJ1-2; TRBD1 matches 7 bases. The V and J ends lost 4 bases and 2 bases, in that order; junction bases with no gene match: 4. Germline V gene data show CDR1 as SGHTA and CDR2 as FQGTGA. There are 14 residues in the CDR3. This CDR3 is CASSYLTGNYGYTL. Here the CDR3 DNA reads TGTGCCAGCAGCTATCTGACAGGGAACTATGGCTACACCTTA.

This clonotype ranks as medium-sized. Just one base apart from a much larger clone, this may be a read error. V and J are TRBV7-2 and TRBJ2-5; 7 nucleotides match TRBD1. This CDR3 region has 15 residues. J gave up 11 bases and V 1 base, and 13 bases lay outside the gene matches. Germline assignment: CDR1 SGHTA and CDR2 FQGNSA. DNA of the CDR3: TGTGCCAGCAGCTTAGGGGGACAGACCTACAATGAGCAGTACTTC. The encoded protein is CASSLGGQTYNEQYF. The variable domain in full, with the rest retrieved from reference TRBV7-2 and TRBJ2-5, is GAGVSQSPSNKVTEKGKDVELRCDPISGHTALYWYRQSLGQGLEFLIYFQGNSAPDKSGLPSDRFSAERTGGSVSTLTIQRTQQEDSAVYLCASSLGGQTYNEQYFGPGTRLLVL.

The V gene is TRBV11-2, the J gene TRBJ1-2, with a weak D call TRBD1 (6 bases). V shed 5 bases and J shed 8 bases, with 12 bases lying between them. From germline, CDR1 is SGHAT and CDR2 FQNNGV. This CDR3 region has 12 residues. The CDR3 DNA follows: TGTGCCAGCAGCCCACAGGGACGCGGCTACACCTTC. Its translation: CASSPQGRGYTF.

This chain connects TRBV3-1 to TRBJ2-1; D is unresolved. The J call is uncertain, as TRBJ2-6 better fits the DNA end. Germline V gene lookup returns CDR1 LGHDT and CDR2 YNNKEL (reference sequence). This CDR3 comprises 13 residues. Here the CDR3 reads CASSHSGANVLTF. For the CDR3, the DNA is TGTGCCAGCAGCCACTCTGGGGCCAACGTCCTGACTTTC.

The genes are TRBV7-3 and TRBJ2-7; D is unclear. The J call could be wrong; TRBJ2-1 is a better fit for the DNA end. Germline CDR1 SGHTA, CDR2 FQGTGA. The CDR3 length is 13 residues. This CDR3 reads CASSLLRYNEQFF. The DNA of the CDR3 is TGTGCCAGCAGCTTATTAAGATACAATGAGCAGTTCTTC.

This clonotype was counted between two and nine times. This chain joins TRBV27 and TRBJ1-6; D is uncertain. Germline V gene data show CDR1 as MNHEY and CDR2 as SMNVEV (reference sequence). The ends were cut back, 3 bases at V and 6 bases at J, with 9 bases in the middle. This CDR3 comprises 14 residues. This chain's CDR3 is CASSLRGINSPLHF. In DNA, the CDR3 is TGTGCCAGCAGTTTGAGAGGGATTAATTCACCCCTCCACTTT.

The genes are TRBV7-3 and TRBJ2-1, with 11 positions matching TRBD2. Germline CDR1 and CDR2: SGHTA and FQGTGA. This CDR3 region has 17 residues. J lost 1 base, V lost 2 bases, and 4 bases had no gene match. CDR3 DNA sequence: TGTGCCAGCAGCTTACGACTAGCGGGACGTTCCTACAATGAGCAGTTCTTC. Amino acid sequence: CASSLRLAGRSYNEQFF.

CDR3 in DNA: TGCGCCAGCAGTGATTTTGGAGGCTACACAGATACGCAGTATTTT. Residues: CASSDFGGYTDTQYF. The rearrangement links TRBV10-2 to TRBJ2-3; TRBD2 is a possible D gene (5 bases). The CDR3 is made up of 15 amino acids. V shed 3 bases and J shed 2 bases, with 12 bases lying between them. CDR1 is WSHSY and CDR2 is SAAADI in the germline V gene.